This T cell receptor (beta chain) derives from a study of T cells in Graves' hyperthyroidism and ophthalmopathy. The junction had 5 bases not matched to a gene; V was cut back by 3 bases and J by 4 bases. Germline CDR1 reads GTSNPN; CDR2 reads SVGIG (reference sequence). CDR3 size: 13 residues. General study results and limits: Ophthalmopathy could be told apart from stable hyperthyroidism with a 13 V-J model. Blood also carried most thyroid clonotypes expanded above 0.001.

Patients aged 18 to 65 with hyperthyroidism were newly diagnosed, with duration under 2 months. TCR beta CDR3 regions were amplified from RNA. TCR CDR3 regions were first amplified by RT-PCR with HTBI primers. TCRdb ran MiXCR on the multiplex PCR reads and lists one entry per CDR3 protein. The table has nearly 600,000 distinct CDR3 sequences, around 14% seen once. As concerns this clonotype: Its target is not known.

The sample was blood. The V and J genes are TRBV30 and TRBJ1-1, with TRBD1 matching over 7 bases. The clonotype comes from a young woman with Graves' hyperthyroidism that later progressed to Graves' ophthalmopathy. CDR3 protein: CAWRRGLGTEAFF. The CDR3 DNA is TGTGCCTGGAGAAGGGGGCTCGGCACTGAAGCTTTCTTT.